The T cell receptor (beta chain) under discussion was sequenced for a study of blood T cells in healthy people across ages. This clonotype was counted between two and nine times. Using a J-beta primer mix together with a sample-barcoded 5' primer, a second PCR was run for roughly 7 to 12 cycles. A single record per CDR3 protein comes from TCRdb applying MiXCR to the 5' RACE reads. The data contain 1.2 million to 1.5 million distinct CDR3 sequences, around 59% of them singletons. V was shortened by 4 bases and J by 5 bases, with 6 bases between the two germline ends. The CDR3 covers 10 residues. Germline V gene lookup returns CDR1 SQVTM and CDR2 ANQGSEA.

Input material: blood. This clonotype was sampled from a man aged 18-30 years in good health. This chain connects TRBV29-1 to TRBJ2-7; D gene uncertain. CDR3 sequence: CSVGSNEQYF. The CDR3 DNA is TGCAGCGTTGGCAGCAACGAGCAGTACTTC.